This is a list of T cell receptor beta chains from one sample in a study of blood T cell repertoires in COVID-19. This table comes from immunoSEQ multiplex PCR, and its TCRdb copy is limited to in-frame clones, with some not included. The data contain about 400,000 clones, just under 90% of them singletons. Specimen: PBMCs or T cells enriched from blood (not recorded which). The receptor set was obtained from a woman aged 25 to 39 who had recovered from COVID-19. Each CDR3 is given with its conserved first and last residue.

CDR3: CASSQGFNTEAFF; J: TRBJ1-1; V: TRBV6-5; length: 13
CDR3: CASSPGSYEQYF; J: TRBJ2-7; V: TRBV18; length: 12
CDR3: CASRPLVVGGNSGNTIYF; J: TRBJ1-3; V: TRBV2; length: 18
CDR3: CASSTGSAGELFF; J: TRBJ2-2; V: TRBV27; length: 13
CDR3: CASSLAWRGGLGANVLTF; J: TRBJ2-6; V: TRBV7-2; length: 18
CDR3: CASSLNHRTATNEKLFF; J: TRBJ1-4; V: TRBV27; length: 17
CDR3: CASSYSLAGGPTDTQYF; J: TRBJ2-3; V: TRBV6-2/TRBV6-3; length: 17
CDR3: CASSLRRAGDQPQHF; J: TRBJ1-5; V: TRBV27; length: 15
CDR3: CAISQTSETQYF; J: TRBJ2-5; V: TRBV10-3; length: 12
CDR3: CASSLAVRLAYEQFF; J: TRBJ2-1; V: TRBV7-8; length: 15
CDR3: CASSTDTQYF; J: TRBJ2-3; V: TRBV12-3/TRBV12-4; length: 10
CDR3: CASSSGWGYGYTF; J: TRBJ1-2; V: TRBV25-1; length: 13
CDR3: CASSLGLAEGTDTQYF; J: TRBJ2-3; V: TRBV28; length: 16
CDR3: CASSGGRFDGSGQDEQFF; J: TRBJ2-1; V: TRBV6-4; length: 18
CDR3: CAWSVRGEQYF; J: TRBJ2-7; V: TRBV30; length: 11
CDR3: CASSPPSLGQGDGRRDTIYF; J: TRBJ1-3; V: TRBV18; length: 20
CDR3: CASSLFSLSGYGYTF; J: TRBJ1-2; V: TRBV11-2; length: 15
CDR3: CASSTTGLSNQPQHF; J: TRBJ1-5; V: TRBV6-5; length: 15
CDR3: CASSTGTSGIRGVDTQYF; J: TRBJ2-3; V: TRBV5-4; length: 18
CDR3: CASSLFPEETQYF; J: TRBJ2-5; V: TRBV5-1; length: 13
CDR3: CAWKRGSTTNEKLFF; J: TRBJ1-4; V: TRBV30; length: 15
CDR3: CASTHDRGADYGYTF; J: TRBJ1-2; V: TRBV28; length: 15
CDR3: CASSEEAGAGELFF; J: TRBJ2-2; V: TRBV25-1; length: 14
CDR3: CAISDYRRGNTIYF; J: TRBJ1-3; V: TRBV10-3; length: 14
CDR3: CASSPPRGGQYNEQFF; J: TRBJ2-1; V: TRBV5-4; length: 16
CDR3: CASSQDPSGSVWGTDTQYF; J: TRBJ2-3; V: TRBV14; length: 19
CDR3: CASSSPTGQGDTGELFF; J: TRBJ2-2; V: TRBV27; length: 17
CDR3: CAISPGYDREGEKLFF; J: TRBJ1-4; V: TRBV10-3; length: 16
CDR3: CASSLWEGGTQYF; J: TRBJ2-3; V: TRBV7-2; length: 13
CDR3: CASSMTQGEGTDTQYF; J: TRBJ2-3; V: TRBV5-1; length: 16
CDR3: CASPGQGVQPQHF; J: TRBJ1-5; V: TRBV21-1; length: 13
CDR3: CASSQLGQGATEAFF; J: TRBJ1-1; V: TRBV6-2/TRBV6-3; length: 15
CDR3: CASSSLIGTGDYGYTF; J: TRBJ1-2; V: TRBV5-1; length: 16
CDR3: CSVDFAGGFGNEQFF; J: TRBJ2-1; V: TRBV29-1; length: 15
CDR3: CASSPGLAVSYEQYF; J: TRBJ2-7; V: TRBV7-2; length: 15
CDR3: CAWSVGQGRNEQFF; J: TRBJ2-1; V: TRBV30; length: 14
CDR3: CASSLSGGLTRNTEAFF; J: TRBJ1-1; V: TRBV27; length: 17
CDR3: CASSQPGNYGYTF; J: TRBJ1-2; V: TRBV12-3/TRBV12-4; length: 13
CDR3: CASSVGSGSSYEQYF; J: TRBJ2-7; V: TRBV9; length: 15
CDR3: CASSLRPGWGEAFF; J: TRBJ1-1; V: TRBV5-1; length: 14
CDR3: CASSPQGRTEAFF; J: TRBJ1-1; V: TRBV13; length: 13
CDR3: CASSVSDRPGTEAFF; J: TRBJ1-1; V: TRBV4-2; length: 15
CDR3: CASSSTPRQEGANVLTF; J: TRBJ2-6; V: TRBV27; length: 17
CDR3: CASNEDRGDGYTF; J: TRBJ1-2; V: TRBV19; length: 13
CDR3: CASSPRGVSGEKLFF; J: TRBJ1-4; V: TRBV13; length: 15
CDR3: CASSILTRTVDQPQHF; J: TRBJ1-5; V: TRBV19; length: 16